Sequencing of this TCR beta chain was carried out in a study of T cell responses to AZD1222 COVID-19 vaccine. Profiling relied on immunoSEQ multiplex PCR, and the TCRdb table lists in-frame clones only, not all of them. The sample lists 95,000 to 110,000 clones, roughly 90% occurring once. The sequences come from peripheral blood, collected on day 0 of AZD1222 vaccination. The sequence was collected from an adult in good health.

The CDR3 reads CASSFRPQMKETQYF. CDR3 nucleotide sequence: TGCGCCAGCAGCTTCCGCCCCCAGATGAAAGAGACCCAGTACTTC. The rearrangement uses TRBV5-1 and TRBJ2-5; D remains ambiguous. Germline loops: CDR1 SGHRS, CDR2 YFSETQ. The CDR3 consists of 15 residues. Trimming took off 2 bases at V and 3 bases at J, with 14 bases between the two ends.